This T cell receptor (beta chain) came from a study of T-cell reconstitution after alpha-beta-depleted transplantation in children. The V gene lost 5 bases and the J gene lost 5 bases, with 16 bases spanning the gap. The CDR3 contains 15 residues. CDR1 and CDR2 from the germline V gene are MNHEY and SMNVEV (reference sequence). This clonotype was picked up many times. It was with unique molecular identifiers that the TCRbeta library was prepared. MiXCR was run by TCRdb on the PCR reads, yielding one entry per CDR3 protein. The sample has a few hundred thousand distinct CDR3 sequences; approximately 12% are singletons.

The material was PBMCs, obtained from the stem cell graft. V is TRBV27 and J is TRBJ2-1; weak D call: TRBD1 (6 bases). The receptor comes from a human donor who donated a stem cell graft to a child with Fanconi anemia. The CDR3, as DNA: TGTGCCAGCAGTCGATACATAGGGGACAACAATGAGCAGTTCTTC. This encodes CASSRYIGDNNEQFF.